The source of this T cell receptor (beta chain) is a study of human thymus T cells. The assay was immunoSEQ multiplex PCR, and TCRdb's table has in-frame clones only and misses some. The sample shows about 78,000 clones, roughly 97% of them seen only once. The CDR3 loop spans 15 amino acids. With V trimmed by 5 bases and J by 2 bases, 5 bases remained unmatched. CDR1 and CDR2 (germline): MNHEY, SVGAGI. It was from resections taken during corrective heart surgery that the thymus tissue came. This chain joins TRBV6-5 and TRBJ2-7, with 11 bases identical to TRBD2. The sequence was obtained from a boy younger than two with a congenital heart defect but otherwise immunologically healthy. Sequencing was done on a sample of thymus tissue. Here the CDR3 reads CASSHLAGGPYEQYF. The CDR3 nucleotides are TGTGCCAGCAGTCATTTAGCGGGAGGGCCCTACGAGCAGTACTTC.